This T cell receptor (beta chain) was sequenced for a study of blood T cell repertoires in COVID-19. Only in-frame clones appear in the TCRdb table, and some are missing; sequencing was by immunoSEQ multiplex PCR. The sample yields roughly 300,000 clones, 80% to 90% seen once. The ends lost 0 bases at V and 12 bases at J; junction bases unmatched: 11. Per the germline V gene, CDR1 is SGHVS and CDR2 is FQNEAQ. The CDR3 is made up of 14 amino acids. The chain joins TRBV7-8 to TRBJ2-7; 7 bases map to TRBD2. Source material: PBMCs or T cells enriched from blood (not recorded which). The TCR originated in a woman aged 40 to 49 with acute COVID-19. CDR3 bases: TGTGCCAGCAGCTTAGCGCTTCTTAAGGGACTACTGTACTTC. Its translation is CASSLALLKGLLYF.